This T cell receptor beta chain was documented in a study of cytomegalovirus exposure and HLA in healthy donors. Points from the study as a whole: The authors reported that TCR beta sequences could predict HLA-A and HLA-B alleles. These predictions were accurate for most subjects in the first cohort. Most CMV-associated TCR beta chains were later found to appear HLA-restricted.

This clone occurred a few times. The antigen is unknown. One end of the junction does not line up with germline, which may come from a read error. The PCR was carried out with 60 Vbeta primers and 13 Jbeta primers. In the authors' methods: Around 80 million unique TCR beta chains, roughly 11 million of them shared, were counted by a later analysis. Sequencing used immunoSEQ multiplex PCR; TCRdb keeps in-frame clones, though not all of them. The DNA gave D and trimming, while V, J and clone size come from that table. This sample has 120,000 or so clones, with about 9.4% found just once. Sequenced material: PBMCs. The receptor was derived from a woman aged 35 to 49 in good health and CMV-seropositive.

The DNA of the CDR3 is TGTGCCAGCAGAACAAAAAACTATGGCTACCCCTTC. It encodes CASRTKNYGYPF. The chain combines TRBV6-5 with TRBJ1-2, with no clear D. The CDR3 is made up of 12 amino acids. Germline-derived CDR1 and CDR2 are MNHEY and SVGAGI.